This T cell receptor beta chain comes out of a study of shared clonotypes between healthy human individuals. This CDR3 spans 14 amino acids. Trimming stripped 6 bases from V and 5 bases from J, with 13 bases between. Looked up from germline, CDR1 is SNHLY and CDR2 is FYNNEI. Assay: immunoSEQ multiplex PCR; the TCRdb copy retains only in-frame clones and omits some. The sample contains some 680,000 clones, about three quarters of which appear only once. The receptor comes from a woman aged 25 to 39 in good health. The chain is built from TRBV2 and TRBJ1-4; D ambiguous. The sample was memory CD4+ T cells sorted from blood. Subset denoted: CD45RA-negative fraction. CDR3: CASRGSNGNEKLFF. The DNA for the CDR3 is TGTGCCAGCAGGGGATCTAACGGGAATGAAAAACTGTTTTTT.